A single sample is the source of the 16 T cell receptor beta chains below, sequenced in a study of patients and donors after allogeneic stem cell transplantation. TCRdb re-analysed the RT-PCR reads in MiXCR, keeping a single row per CDR3 protein. The profile shows fewer than 95,000 distinct CDR3 sequences, less than 5% of them singletons. Sequenced input: blood, either unsorted or a sorted T cell fraction (not recorded which). The source of these receptors is a human donor who was either an allogeneic HSCT recipient or a stem cell or donor lymphocyte infusion donor (not recorded which). It is not recorded whose cells these are; they may come from a transplant donor.

In its sample, this clonotype was seen many times. This chain joins TRBV12-3 or TRBV12-4 and TRBJ2-3, with no clear D. V dropped 3 bases and J dropped 3 bases, with 10 bases sitting between them. The CDR3 contains 14 residues. The CDR3 reads CASSFSDLTDTQYF. The CDR3 nucleotides read TGTGCCAGCAGTTTCAGTGACTTAACAGATACGCAGTATTTT.

This clonotype has ten or more counts. The rearrangement links TRBV28 to TRBJ1-1; D remains unclear. The CDR3 is made up of 14 amino acids. Germline V lookup: CDR1 MDHEN, CDR2 SYDVKM. V was clipped by 6 bases and J by 4 bases, with 15 bases between them. The CDR3 sequence is CASSLIRVPTEAFF. The CDR3 DNA is TGTGCCAGCAGCCTGATCCGAGTCCCCACTGAAGCTTTCTTT.

This clonotype occurred many times. V is TRBV20-1 and J is TRBJ2-7, with 10 bases matching TRBD1. Per germline, CDR1 DFQATT and CDR2 SNEGSKA (reference sequence). The CDR3 is made up of 14 amino acids. The junction had 5 bases not matched to a gene; V was cut back by 4 bases and J by 2 bases. This CDR3 is CSATRQGATYEQYF. The CDR3 DNA reads TGCAGTGCTACTAGACAGGGGGCAACCTACGAGCAGTACTTC.

This clonotype has ten or more counts. The gene calls are TRBV5-1 and TRBJ1-1; no clear D gene. V was pared by 0 bases and J by 1 base, with 10 bases between. Looked up from germline, CDR1 is SGHRS and CDR2 is YFSETQ. The CDR3 has 15 residues. Here the CDR3 reads CASSLGYPGNTEAFF. As DNA, the CDR3 is TGCGCCAGCAGCTTGGGGTACCCAGGGAACACTGAAGCTTTCTTT.

This clonotype was found many times. The chain is built from TRBV5-1 and TRBJ2-5, with D perhaps matching TRBD1 or TRBD2 (6 bases each). V was cut by 4 bases and J by 5 bases, with 18 bases left in between. Germline CDR1 SGHRS, CDR2 YFSETQ. The CDR3 has 15 residues. The CDR3 region has the DNA TGCGCCAGCAGCCCCGGTTCCGGGGGCGGGGAGACCCAGTACTTC. Translated: CASSPGSGGGETQYF.

This clonotype was seen more than once but under ten times. The chain carries TRBV12-3 or TRBV12-4 and TRBJ1-2; 8 bases are a match to TRBD1. V lost 8 bases to trimming and J lost 8 bases; unmatched junction nucleotides: 10. The CDR3 has 13 residues. This chain's CDR3 is CASAQGAGRGYTF. CDR3 in DNA: TGTGCCAGCGCTCAGGGGGCGGGGAGGGGCTACACCTTC.

This clonotype has ten or more counts. V usage is TRBV29-1 and J usage is TRBJ2-1; D gene unclear. This CDR3 comprises 12 residues. Germline values: CDR1 SQVTM, CDR2 ANQGSEA. Trimming took 6 bases from V and 2 from J, leaving 8 bases between them. The CDR3 coding sequence is TGCAGCGTCGCGAAGACCTACAATGAGCAGTTCTTC. Its translation is CSVAKTYNEQFF.

V and J are TRBV28 and TRBJ2-3; D unclear. V was clipped by 1 base and J by 1 base, with 27 bases between them. This CDR3 is 21 amino acids long. CDR1 and CDR2 from the germline V gene are MDHEN and SYDVKM. CDR3 sequence reads: CASSLFFKSLRPRDGTDTQYF. CDR3 nucleotide sequence: TGTGCCAGCAGTTTATTTTTTAAGAGCCTTCGGCCAAGGGATGGCACAGATACGCAGTATTTT.

This clonotype is medium-sized in the sample. V gene TRBV12-3 or TRBV12-4 combines with J gene TRBJ2-6, with D hard to call. Deletions cut 6 bases from V and 0 bases from J, with 6 bases between. The CDR3 contains 14 residues. CDR3 in DNA: TGTGCCAGCAGGCAAAGCTCTGGGGCCAACGTCCTGACTTTC. This gives the protein CASRQSSGANVLTF.

This clonotype was observed at least ten times. The chain joins TRBV12-3 or TRBV12-4 to TRBJ1-1, with 9 bases lining up with TRBD1. CDR3 size: 16 residues. V lost 6 bases, J lost 1 base, and 9 bases stayed unmatched. CDR3 sequence reads: CASSNSGQGRNTEAFF. DNA of the CDR3: TGTGCCAGCAGCAATTCGGGACAGGGAAGGAACACTGAAGCTTTCTTT.

This clonotype was counted ten times or more. The chain has TRBV15 and TRBJ2-1, with D perhaps being TRBD1 or TRBD2 (5 bases each). V dropped 0 bases and J dropped 7 bases, with 16 bases sitting between them. CDR3 length: 16 residues. Germline CDR1 is LNHNV and CDR2 is YYDKDF (reference sequence). CDR3 DNA: TGTGCCACCAGCAGAGATTTAACCGCTGGGGGTAATGAGCAGTTCTTC. Translating it yields CATSRDLTAGGNEQFF.

V and J are TRBV19 and TRBJ1-2; D remains ambiguous. Trimming took 3 bases from V and 5 from J, leaving 7 bases between them. Germline V gives CDR1 LNHDA, CDR2 SQIVND (reference sequence). CDR3 length: 12 amino acids. Here the CDR3 reads CASSMGIYGYTF. The CDR3 DNA reads as TGTGCCAGTAGTATGGGGATTTATGGCTACACCTTC.

This clonotype was recorded at least ten times. The chain employs TRBV6-1 and TRBJ2-7; D gene ambiguous. Germline CDR1 reads MNHNS; CDR2 reads SASEGT. Between the trimmed V and J ends, which lost 3 bases and 1 base, there was a span of 10 bases. The CDR3 is 14 amino acids. CDR3 protein: CASSESADSYEQYF. DNA for the CDR3: TGTGCCAGCAGTGAGTCGGCAGATTCCTACGAGCAGTACTTC.

In its sample, this clonotype was seen many times. V is TRBV3-1 and J is TRBJ1-1, with 7 bases lining up with TRBD1. This CDR3 region has 14 residues. Trimming removed 6 bases from V and 1 base from J; junction bases left unmatched: 5. Germline CDR1 LGHDT, CDR2 YNNKEL (reference sequence). CDR3 DNA: TGTGCCAGCAGGGCGGGACAGTCGAACACTGAAGCTTTCTTT. Its protein product is CASRAGQSNTEAFF.

The CDR3 nucleotides are TGTGCCAGTAGCCGCTTAGGTGGCTACCGCGACTATGGCTACACCTTC. Translation gives CASSRLGGYRDYGYTF. V and J are TRBV19 and TRBJ1-2; D not resolved. V lost 6 bases, J lost 3 bases, and 20 bases lay in between. This CDR3 spans 16 amino acids. Germline V gene sequence: CDR1 LNHDA, CDR2 SQIVND (reference sequence).

V usage is TRBV20-1 and J usage is TRBJ1-6; D unresolved. Trimming pared 1 base from V and 0 bases from J, leaving 7 bases between. The germline CDR1 and CDR2 sequences are DFQATT and SNEGSKA (reference sequence). The CDR3 is 15 residues long. The CDR3 DNA sequence: TGCAGTGCTAGAGTGGATAGCTCCTATAATTCACCCCTCCACTTT. Its protein product is CSARVDSSYNSPLHF.